A single sample gave rise to the 22 T cell receptor beta chains below, sequenced in a study of blood T cell repertoires in COVID-19. Clones were sequenced by immunoSEQ multiplex PCR, and TCRdb holds only the in-frame ones, with some missing. The sample has approximately 200,000 clones; roughly four fifths are singletons. Source material: PBMCs or T cells enriched from blood (not recorded which). The receptors originated from a man aged 35-49 years who had recovered from COVID-19.

The chain carries TRBV6-5 and TRBJ1-2; the D gene is possibly TRBD1 (5 bases). The CDR3 has 15 amino acids. In germline, CDR1 is MNHEY, CDR2 SVGAGI. The V end lost 10 bases, the J end lost 4 bases, and 22 bases lay between the germline ends. CDR3 coding DNA: TGTGCCACCAACGAAGGGGCTAAGCTCTCCTATGGCTACACCTTC. Protein product: CATNEGAKLSYGYTF.

The chain links TRBV2 to TRBJ1-3; tentatively, D is TRBD1 (6 bases). Germline values: CDR1 SNHLY, CDR2 FYNNEI. CDR3 length: 16 residues. Trimming shortened V by 5 bases and J by 0 bases, and 14 bases separated the two germline ends. This chain's CDR3 is CASSRDILLSGNTIYF. The CDR3 DNA follows: TGTGCCAGCAGTCGGGACATCCTCCTCTCTGGAAACACCATATATTTT.

The chain recombines TRBV27 with TRBJ2-2; the D is unclear. V lost 3 bases and J 2 bases, leaving 7 bases between the germline ends. Germline V gene sequence: CDR1 MNHEY, CDR2 SMNVEV (reference sequence). This CDR3 region has 14 residues. CDR3 coding DNA: TGTGCCAGCAGTTTGATGGCTAACACCGGGGAGCTGTTTTTT. Translating it yields CASSLMANTGELFF.

The genes are TRBV5-1 and TRBJ2-4, with 10 bases identical to TRBD2. The V segment lost 3 bases and the J segment 1 base; nucleotides outside the gene matches: 25. Per germline, CDR1 SGHRS and CDR2 YFSETQ. The CDR3 is 23 amino acids. The CDR3 bases are TGCGCCAGCAGCTCATTGGGAGGAAGTACTAGCGGGACGCAAGTTAATGCCAAAAACATTCAGTACTTC. Amino acid sequence: CASSSLGGSTSGTQVNAKNIQYF. Full variable domain (missing parts from reference TRBV5-1 and TRBJ2-4): KAGVTQTPRYLIKTRGQQVTLSCSPISGHRSVSWYQQTPGQGLQFLFEYFSETQRNKGNFPGRFSGRQFSNSRSEMNVSTLELGDSALYLCASSSLGGSTSGTQVNAKNIQYFGAGTRLSVL.

The V gene is TRBV10-3, the J gene TRBJ2-5; tentatively, D is TRBD1 (6 bases). CDR3 size: 15 residues. Trimming pared 10 bases from V and 5 bases from J, leaving 23 bases between. Germline V gene data show CDR1 as ENHRY and CDR2 as SYGVKD. The CDR3 spells CATIKQQGVMETQYF. As DNA, the CDR3 is TGTGCCACCATCAAGCAACAGGGAGTTATGGAGACCCAGTACTTC.

J is TRBJ2-5 and V is TRBV7-6, with 12 bases matching TRBD2. CDR1 is SGHVS and CDR2 is FNYEAQ in the germline V gene. CDR3 length: 18 amino acids. V lost 5 bases to trimming and J lost 5 bases; unmatched junction nucleotides: 15. The CDR3 spells CASSRWGMTSGRAETQYF. CDR3 DNA: TGTGCCAGCAGCCGATGGGGGATGACTAGCGGGAGAGCCGAGACCCAGTACTTC.

The gene calls are TRBV6-1 and TRBJ2-7; TRBD1 matches at 7 bases. Unmatched junction bases numbered 5, after V lost 4 bases and J lost 2 bases. The CDR3 contains 14 residues. Germline V CDR1 and CDR2: MNHNS, SASEGT. For the CDR3, the DNA is TGTGCCAGCAGTGGGACAGGCGATACCTACGAGCAGTACTTC. Its translation is CASSGTGDTYEQYF.

The chain carries TRBV19 and TRBJ1-1; D gene unclear. The CDR3 runs 15 residues. Trimming removed 3 bases at V and 1 base at J, with 12 bases between. CDR1 and CDR2 from the germline V gene are LNHDA and SQIVND (reference sequence). CDR3 nucleotide sequence: TGTGCCAGTAGTATCCCATCCATCAGGAACACTGAAGCTTTCTTT. Its protein is CASSIPSIRNTEAFF.

This clone was detected only once. The rearrangement links TRBV14 to TRBJ1-4, with D uncertain. This CDR3 spans 15 amino acids. V lost 0 bases and J lost 11, with 16 bases in between. CDR1 SGHDN and CDR2 FVKESK come from the germline V gene. CDR3: CASSQDHGILGKLFF. CDR3 coding DNA: TGTGCCAGCAGCCAAGATCACGGGATACTGGGGAAACTGTTTTTT.

In DNA form, the CDR3 reads TGTGCCACCATGAACCGGGAGAACAATGAGCAGTTCTTC. Its translation is CATMNRENNEQFF. V usage is TRBV24-1 and J usage is TRBJ2-1, with TRBD2 as a possible D gene (6 bases). This CDR3 comprises 13 residues. V lost 8 bases and J lost 5, with 12 bases in between. Germline V gives CDR1 KGHDR, CDR2 SFDVKD.

The chain recombines TRBV19 with TRBJ2-6; D unclear. The CDR3 is made up of 13 amino acids. Germline CDR1 reads LNHDA; CDR2 reads SQIVND (reference sequence). With 7 bases removed from V and 1 base from J, the gap between germline ends came to 5 bases. The CDR3 DNA sequence: TGTGCCAGTACCTTATCTGGGGCCAACGTCCTGACTTTC. Translating gives CASTLSGANVLTF.

This sequence joins TRBV28 and TRBJ1-1; weak D call: TRBD1 (6 bases). Germline V lookup: CDR1 MDHEN, CDR2 SYDVKM. The length of the CDR3 is 14 residues. V gave up 7 bases and J gave up 5 bases, with 17 bases separating them. The CDR3 DNA sequence: TGTGCCAGCATTCGACCTGGGGGCGGGACTGAAGCTTTCTTT. It encodes CASIRPGGGTEAFF. Together with reference TRBV28 and TRBJ1-1, the CDR3 gives the full variable domain: DVKVTQSSRYLVKRTGEKVFLECVQDMDHENMFWYRQDPGLGLRLIYFSYDVKMKEKGDIPEGYSVSREKKERFSLILESASTNQTSMYLCASIRPGGGTEAFFGQGTRLTVV.

The chain couples TRBV30 to TRBJ2-2; no reliable D call. Trimming removed 2 bases at V and 5 bases at J, with 12 bases between. CDR1 is GTSNPN and CDR2 is SVGIG in the germline V gene (reference sequence). The CDR3 is 14 amino acids. As DNA, the CDR3 is TGTGCCTGGAGTAATGGCCTGCGGACCGGGGAGCTGTTTTTT. Its protein is CAWSNGLRTGELFF. Variable domain in full (rest from reference TRBV30 and TRBJ2-2): SQTIHQWPATLVQPVGSPLSLECTVEGTSNPNLYWYRQAAGRGLQLLFYSVGIGQISSEVPQNLSASRPQDRQFILSSKKLLLSDSGFYLCAWSNGLRTGELFFGEGSRLTVL.

The chain recombines TRBV23-1 with TRBJ1-2; D call uncertain. TRBV23-1 is flagged as an ORF with uncertain function. This CDR3 region has 13 residues. V lost 3 bases and J lost 6, with 11 bases in between. The DNA for the CDR3 is TGCGCCAGCAGTCACCCGACAATGCATGGCTACACCTTC. Translation: CASSHPTMHGYTF.

This chain uses TRBV18 with TRBJ1-5; 10 bases are a match to TRBD1. The germline V gene has CDR1 KGHSH and CDR2 LQKENI. This CDR3 is 14 amino acids long. The ends lost 6 bases at V and 5 bases at J; junction bases unmatched: 4. The CDR3 spells CASSPGQGHQPQHF. CDR3 in DNA: TGTGCCAGCTCGCCGGGACAGGGGCATCAGCCCCAGCATTTT.

This clone was seen once. The V call is TRBV6-2 or TRBV6-3, the J call TRBJ2-2, with TRBD2 identical over 16 bases. V shed 6 bases and J 6 bases; nucleotides not matched to a gene: 7. Germline values: CDR1 MNHEY, CDR2 SVGEGT. This CDR3 has 17 amino acids. The CDR3 protein is CASSRQGTSGRAGELFF. The CDR3 DNA sequence: TGTGCCAGCAGCCGACAGGGGACTAGCGGGAGGGCCGGGGAGCTGTTTTTT.

This clone was detected a few times. The V gene is TRBV18, the J gene TRBJ1-5; 7 bases line up with TRBD1. The CDR3 runs 18 residues. V was clipped by 1 base and J by 0 bases; unmatched bases: 9. Germline values: CDR1 KGHSH, CDR2 LQKENI. The CDR3 sequence is CASSPRDREGYSNQPQHF. Written as DNA, the CDR3 is TGTGCCAGCTCACCACGGGACAGAGAAGGTTATAGCAATCAGCCCCAGCATTTT.

The genes are TRBV12-3 or TRBV12-4 and TRBJ2-7, with D possibly being TRBD1 (6 bases). CDR3 length: 12 amino acids. V gave up 6 bases and J gave up 4 bases, with 10 bases separating them. The CDR3: CASSPGVYEQYF. The CDR3 bases are TGTGCCAGCAGCCCAGGGGTATACGAGCAGTACTTC.

The chain joins TRBV18 to TRBJ2-7, with 8 bases matching TRBD1. Per the germline V gene, CDR1 is KGHSH and CDR2 is LQKENI. The V gene end was trimmed by 4 bases and the J gene end by 7 bases; junction bases not matched to a gene: 27. CDR3 length: 20 amino acids. CDR3 in amino acids: CASSRLTGQGARAYPGEQYF. The CDR3 nucleotides read TGTGCCAGCTCACGCCTTACCGGACAGGGAGCAAGAGCGTATCCGGGGGAGCAGTACTTC.

This chain joins TRBV27 and TRBJ2-7, with TRBD2 matching 10 bases. This CDR3 has 16 residues. Germline values: CDR1 MNHEY, CDR2 SMNVEV (reference sequence). Trimming at V came to 0 bases and at J to 5 bases, leaving 7 bases not matched to a gene. CDR3 sequence: CASSLSKSGRVHEQYF. In nucleotides, the CDR3 is TGTGCCAGCAGTTTATCGAAGAGCGGGAGGGTCCACGAGCAGTACTTC.

The gene calls are TRBV12-3 or TRBV12-4 and TRBJ2-7; D ambiguous. V shed 1 base and J shed 6 bases, with 10 bases lying between them. The CDR3 contains 13 residues. CDR3 nucleotide sequence: TGTGCCAGCAGTTTAGTGATAGCCAGCGAGCAGTACTTC. It translates to CASSLVIASEQYF.

Concerning this clone itself: A junction boundary mismatches the germline segment, possibly from a read error. The V and J genes are TRBV10-1 and TRBJ2-7; a weak D match, TRBD2 (7 bases). The germline V gene encodes CDR1 WNHNN and CDR2 SYGVQD (reference sequence). CDR3 length equals 14 residues. The CDR3 DNA follows: TGCGCCAGCAGCCCCTCCCCGGCGGGGGCGCCGCGGAACTTC. It codes for CASSPSPAGAPRNF.